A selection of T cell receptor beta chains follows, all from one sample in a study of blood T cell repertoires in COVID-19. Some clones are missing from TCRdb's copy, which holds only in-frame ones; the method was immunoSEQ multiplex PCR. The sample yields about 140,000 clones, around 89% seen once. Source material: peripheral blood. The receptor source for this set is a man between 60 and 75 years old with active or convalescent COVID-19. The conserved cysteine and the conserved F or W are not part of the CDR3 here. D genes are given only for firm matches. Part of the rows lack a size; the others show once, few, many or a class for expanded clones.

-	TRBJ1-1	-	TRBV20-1	SAREVTEAF
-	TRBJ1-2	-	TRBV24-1	ATSDRAGNGYT
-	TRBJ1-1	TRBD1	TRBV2	ASRVTGVTEAF
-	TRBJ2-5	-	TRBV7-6	ASSLAGLAEETQY
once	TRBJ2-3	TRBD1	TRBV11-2	ASSLGTATDTQY
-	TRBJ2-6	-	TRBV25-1	ASSQQGGISGANVLT
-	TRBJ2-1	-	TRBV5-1	ASSPGRRPIDEQF
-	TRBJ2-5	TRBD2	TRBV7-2	ASRRGEETQY
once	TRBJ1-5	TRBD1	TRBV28	ASSFHRGENQPQH
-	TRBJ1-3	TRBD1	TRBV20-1	SASDAGGGNTIY
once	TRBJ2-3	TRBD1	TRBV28	ASSQGASTDTQY
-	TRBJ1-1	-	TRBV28	ASRRTVGQTEAF
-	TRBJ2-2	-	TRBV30	ANRGAAGELF
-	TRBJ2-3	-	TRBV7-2	ASGREGGRTDTQY
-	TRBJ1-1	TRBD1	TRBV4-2	ASSQADRDRGTEAF
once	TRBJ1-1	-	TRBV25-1	ASMGGPEAF
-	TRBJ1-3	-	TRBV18	ASSYRQTLANTIY
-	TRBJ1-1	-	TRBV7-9	ASSPRAGINTEAF
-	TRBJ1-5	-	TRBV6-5	ASSLLNQPQH
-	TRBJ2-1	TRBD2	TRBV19	ASRTSGYNEQF
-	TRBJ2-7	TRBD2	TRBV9	ASSVDGGSYEQY
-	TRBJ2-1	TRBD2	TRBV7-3	ASSLGPSTSGLEQF
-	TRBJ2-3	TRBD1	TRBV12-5	ASGWGDRDISDTQY
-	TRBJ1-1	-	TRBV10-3	AIRQPPAEAF
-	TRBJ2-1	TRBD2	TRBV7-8	ASSQPAGLGSYNEQF
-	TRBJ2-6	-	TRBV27	ASTLYSSGANVLT
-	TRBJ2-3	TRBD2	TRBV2	ASSEARSGGTDTQY
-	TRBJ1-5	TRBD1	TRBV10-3	AISESIGGRSNQPQH
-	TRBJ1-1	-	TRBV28	ASRTDFEAF
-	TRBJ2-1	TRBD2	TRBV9	ASSVTSVINEQF
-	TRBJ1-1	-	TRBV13	ASSPTVNTEAF
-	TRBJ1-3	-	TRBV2	ASSQETGNSGNTIY
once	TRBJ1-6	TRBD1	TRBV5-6	ASSPGAGTGGSPLH
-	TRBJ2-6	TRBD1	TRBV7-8	ASSLTGGPSGANVLT
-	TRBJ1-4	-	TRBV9	ASSVLGGSEKLF
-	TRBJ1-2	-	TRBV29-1	SVLAFNYGYT
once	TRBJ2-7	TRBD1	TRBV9	ASSPRDSSYEQY
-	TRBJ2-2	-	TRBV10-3	AISGLSALSLF
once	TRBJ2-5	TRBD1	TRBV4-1	ASSHLDRGYQETQY
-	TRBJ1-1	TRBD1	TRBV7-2	ASSNQGATEAF
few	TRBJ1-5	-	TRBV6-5	ASSYGINQPQH
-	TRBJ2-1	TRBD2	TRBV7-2	ASSLDGTSPTEQF
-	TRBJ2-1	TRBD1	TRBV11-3	ASSPGTGGNEQF
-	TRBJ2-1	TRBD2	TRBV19	ASSPGLWTSVPSDNEQF
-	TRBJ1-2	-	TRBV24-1	ATWGGEEYGYT
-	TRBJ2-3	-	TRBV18	ASSLLQGATDTQY
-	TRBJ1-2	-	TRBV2	ATTDSYGYT
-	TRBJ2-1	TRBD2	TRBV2	ASNPTSGGALRQF
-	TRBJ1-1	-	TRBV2	ASTQDTGGGTEAF
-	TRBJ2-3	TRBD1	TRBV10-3	AIRTGETDTQY
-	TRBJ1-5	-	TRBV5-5	ASSLFWAGNNQPQH
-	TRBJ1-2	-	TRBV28	ASSTHQADYGYT
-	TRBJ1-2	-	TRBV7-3	ASSPGITQGYT
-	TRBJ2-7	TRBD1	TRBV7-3	ASSLRQGNSEQY
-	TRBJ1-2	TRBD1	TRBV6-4	ASSDAGGRAKGGYT
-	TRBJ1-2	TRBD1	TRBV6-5	ASSPQGYGYT
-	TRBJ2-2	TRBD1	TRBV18	ASSPPGTVLTGELF
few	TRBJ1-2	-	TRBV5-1	ASSTGDWGYT
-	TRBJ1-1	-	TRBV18	ASSPPGAASGWTEAF
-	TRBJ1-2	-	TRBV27	ASSLLGGGNGYT